This T cell receptor beta chain appears in the sequencing data of a study of blood T cell repertoires in COVID-19. On the study more broadly: The samples span acute and convalescent COVID-19 from the United States, Italy and Spain.

Repertoires were generated with immunoSEQ multiplex PCR, while TCRdb's copy carries only in-frame clones and drops some. The table includes about 200,000 clones, 88% detected once. This CDR3 has 20 residues. Per germline, CDR1 LGHDT and CDR2 YNNKEL (reference sequence). V lost 4 bases to trimming and J lost 0 bases; unmatched junction nucleotides: 15. Sequenced sample: peripheral blood. The sequence derives from a middle-aged man with acute or convalescent COVID-19. The J gene is TRBJ1-4, the V gene TRBV3-1 (or the pseudogene TRBV3-2); 9 nucleotides line up with TRBD1. CDR3 sequence (DNA): TGTGCCAGCAGCCGAGTCATTTATGGGACAGGGCGCCCAACTAATGAAAAACTGTTTTTT. It is translated as CASSRVIYGTGRPTNEKLFF.